The 21 T cell receptor beta chains in this list originate from one sample, sequenced in a study of cytomegalovirus exposure and HLA in healthy donors. Use of 60 Vbeta and 13 Jbeta primers characterized the PCR. The assay was immunoSEQ multiplex PCR, and TCRdb's table has in-frame clones only and misses some. The sample yields under 200,000 clones, over 70% seen once. The sequencing input was PBMCs. These receptor sequences come from a woman in her forties or fifties in good health and CMV-seronegative.

The genes are TRBV30 and TRBJ1-1; D remains unclear. The CDR3 consists of 13 residues. V lost 0 bases and J 3 bases, leaving 8 bases between the germline ends. The V gene's germline CDR1 is GTSNPN and CDR2 SVGIG (reference sequence). The CDR3 loop reads CAWSVSEDTEAFF. In DNA, the CDR3 is TGTGCCTGGAGTGTCAGCGAAGACACTGAAGCTTTCTTT.

J is TRBJ2-5 and V is TRBV7-2; 12 bases match TRBD2. The J call is uncertain, as TRBJ2-7 better fits the DNA end. This CDR3 spans 17 amino acids. Germline-derived CDR1 and CDR2 are SGHTA and FQGNSA. CDR3 DNA: TGTGCCAGCAGCTATCGACTAGCGGGGGACAGCTCCTACGAGCAGTACTTC. Translating it yields CASSYRLAGDSSYEQYF.

The J gene is TRBJ1-2, the V gene TRBV27; TRBD1 aligns across 8 bases. The germline CDR1 and CDR2 sequences are MNHEY and SMNVEV (reference sequence). The V segment lost 4 bases and the J segment 4 bases; nucleotides outside the gene matches: 17. This CDR3 spans 18 amino acids. CDR3 residues: CASSSYSSGQGGSYGYTF. Written as DNA, the CDR3 is TGTGCCAGCAGTTCATATTCCTCCGGACAGGGAGGGAGCTATGGCTACACCTTC.

The chain uses TRBV19 and TRBJ2-3, with 8 nucleotides matching TRBD2. Germline loops: CDR1 LNHDA, CDR2 SQIVND (reference sequence). V shed 8 bases, J shed 4 bases, and the junction held 8 bases outside the gene matches. The CDR3 runs to 14 residues. The CDR3 is CASSTGGPPDTQYF. DNA for the CDR3: TGTGCCAGTTCTACGGGGGGGCCCCCAGATACGCAGTATTTT.

The gene calls are TRBV30 and TRBJ2-1; 11 nucleotides agree with TRBD2. The CDR3 is 19 amino acids. With 0 bases clipped from V and 2 bases from J, the junction kept 12 bases outside the gene matches. From germline, CDR1 is GTSNPN and CDR2 SVGIG (reference sequence). The CDR3 protein is CAWSVLLAGGHEAYNEQFF. CDR3 in DNA: TGTGCCTGGAGTGTGTTATTAGCGGGGGGGCATGAGGCCTACAATGAGCAGTTCTTC.

The chain is built from TRBV5-1 and TRBJ2-1, with D perhaps matching TRBD1 (6 bases). Trimming removed 4 bases at V and 1 base at J, with 12 bases between. CDR1 is SGHRS and CDR2 is YFSETQ in the germline V gene. The CDR3 length is 15 residues. The CDR3 loop reads CASSLTGISYNEQFF. CDR3 DNA: TGCGCCAGCAGCCTCACAGGGATATCCTACAATGAGCAGTTCTTC.

The chain links TRBV19 to TRBJ2-3; TRBD2 matches at 10 bases. Germline V gives CDR1 LNHDA, CDR2 SQIVND (reference sequence). J gave up 1 base and V 6 bases, and 1 base lay outside the gene matches. This CDR3 is built from 14 residues. The CDR3 DNA sequence: TGTGCCAGTAGGCTAGCGGGGGGCACAGATACGCAGTATTTT. Its protein is CASRLAGGTDTQYF.

The chain couples TRBV7-2 to TRBJ2-3, with 8 bases aligning to TRBD1. Trimming removed 5 bases from V and 6 bases from J; junction bases left unmatched: 4. The germline V gene encodes CDR1 SGHTA and CDR2 FQGNSA. There are 13 residues in the CDR3. The CDR3 spells CASSGTGGDTQYF. CDR3 sequence (DNA): TGTGCCAGCAGCGGTACAGGGGGGGATACGCAGTATTTT. Drawing the rest from reference TRBV7-2 and TRBJ2-3, the complete variable domain is GAGVSQSPSNKVTEKGKDVELRCDPISGHTALYWYRQSLGQGLEFLIYFQGNSAPDKSGLPSDRFSAERTGGSVSTLTIQRTQQEDSAVYLCASSGTGGDTQYFGPGTRLTVL.

This chain connects TRBV5-1 to TRBJ2-5; 7 nucleotides align to TRBD1. Germline trimming cut 4 bases from V and 2 bases from J; bases unmatched to any gene: 8. The germline gives CDR1 SGHRS, CDR2 YFSETQ. CDR3 length: 15 amino acids. The CDR3 loop reads CASSAGDSPQETQYF. Here the CDR3 DNA reads TGCGCCAGCAGCGCTGGGGACAGCCCACAAGAGACCCAGTACTTC.

This chain's CDR3 is CASSITGRGGADTQYF. CDR3 nucleotides: TGTGCCAGTAGTATAACAGGCCGCGGGGGGGCAGATACGCAGTATTTT. V gene TRBV19 combines with J gene TRBJ2-3, with TRBD2 matching over 9 bases. Germline V gene sequence: CDR1 LNHDA, CDR2 SQIVND (reference sequence). This CDR3 is built from 16 residues. Unmatched junction bases numbered 7, after V lost 2 bases and J lost 4 bases.

The chain has TRBV18 and TRBJ2-1; a possible D gene is TRBD2 (5 bases). Germline values: CDR1 KGHSH, CDR2 LQKENI. This CDR3 has 15 residues. V dropped 3 bases and J dropped 5 bases, with 14 bases sitting between them. In DNA form, the CDR3 reads TGTGCCAGCTCACCGACGCTCCAGAGGGACAATGAGCAGTTCTTC. Its translation is CASSPTLQRDNEQFF.

This rearrangement joins TRBV5-4 to TRBJ1-4, with no clear D. This CDR3 spans 15 amino acids. The germline V and J ends were trimmed by 4 bases and 0 bases, with 10 bases remaining between them. From germline, CDR1 is SGHNT and CDR2 YYREEE (reference sequence). The DNA for the CDR3 is TGTGCCAGCAGCGACGGGAGGACAACTAATGAAAAACTGTTTTTT. It encodes CASSDGRTTNEKLFF.

The chain recombines TRBV7-8 with TRBJ2-1; D gene ambiguous. From germline, CDR1 is SGHVS and CDR2 FQNEAQ. The CDR3 loop spans 11 amino acids. The V and J ends lost 5 bases and 10 bases respectively, with 9 bases between them. Written as DNA, the CDR3 is TGTGCCAGCAGCCTTGACACGGAGCAGTTCTTC. Amino acids: CASSLDTEQFF.

The gene calls are TRBV28 and TRBJ2-4, with 7 bases identical to TRBD1. V lost 5 bases to trimming and J lost 11 bases; unmatched junction nucleotides: 9. Germline V lookup: CDR1 MDHEN, CDR2 SYDVKM. The CDR3 loop spans 13 amino acids. CDR3 in DNA: TGTGCCAGCAGTAGATCGACAGGGACCGTTCAGTACTTC. This encodes CASSRSTGTVQYF.

The J gene is TRBJ1-1, the V gene TRBV10-3, with TRBD1 as a possible D gene (6 bases). The germline CDR1 and CDR2 sequences are ENHRY and SYGVKD. V was trimmed by 6 bases and J by 1 base, leaving 12 bases between them. This CDR3 has 14 residues. The CDR3 nucleotides are TGTGCCATCAGGGCCGGGACAACGAACACTGAAGCTTTCTTT. The encoded protein is CAIRAGTTNTEAFF.

The V gene is TRBV11-2, the J gene TRBJ2-2; 8 bases line up with TRBD1. CDR1 and CDR2 from the germline V gene are SGHAT and FQNNGV. V gave up 1 base and J gave up 4 bases; unmatched junction bases: 5. This CDR3 is built from 16 residues. The CDR3 nucleotides are TGTGCCAGCAGCTTAGCGGCAGGGGGCGGCACCGGGGAGCTGTTTTTT. This codes for CASSLAAGGGTGELFF.

The chain joins TRBV10-1 to TRBJ1-2; the D gene is possibly TRBD1 (6 bases). V was shortened by 0 bases and J by 8 bases, with 13 bases between the two germline ends. This CDR3 is built from 14 residues. From germline, CDR1 is WNHNN and CDR2 SYGVQD (reference sequence). CDR3 DNA: TGCGCCAGCAGTGAGTCAGGACAGCTAAGCGGCTACACCTTC. Encoded protein: CASSESGQLSGYTF.

The genes are TRBV13 and TRBJ2-1, with D maybe TRBD2 (6 bases). Germline assignment: CDR1 PRHDT and CDR2 FYEKMQ (reference sequence). Trimming removed 8 bases from V and 8 bases from J, with 16 bases in between. The CDR3 extends over 13 amino acids. In nucleotides, the CDR3 is TGTGCCAGCCAAAGGAGGGATGCTCATGAGCAGTTCTTC. Translated: CASQRRDAHEQFF.

V gene TRBV7-2 combines with J gene TRBJ2-3, with D maybe TRBD1 (7 bases). The germline V gene encodes CDR1 SGHTA and CDR2 FQGNSA. This CDR3 contains 17 residues. Trimming took 3 bases from V and 3 from J, leaving 19 bases between them. The CDR3 DNA sequence: TGTGCCAGCAGCTTGACCCCCGGAGGGGGCGGAACAGATACGCAGTATTTT. Residues: CASSLTPGGGGTDTQYF.

This clone was seen only a few times. The chain links TRBV9 to TRBJ2-4; weak D call: TRBD1 (6 bases). CDR3 length equals 15 residues. V lost 4 bases and J 0 bases, leaving 11 bases between the germline ends. From germline, CDR1 is SGDLS and CDR2 YYNGEE. The DNA for the CDR3 is TGTGCCAGCAGCCGGACAGATCTAGCCAAAAACATTCAGTACTTC. It translates to CASSRTDLAKNIQYF.

This clone was counted once. The chain uses TRBV5-6 and TRBJ2-7, with D tentatively TRBD2 (5 bases). Germline values: CDR1 SGHDT, CDR2 YYEEEE. V was cut by 3 bases and J by 6 bases, with 10 bases left in between. This CDR3 comprises 12 residues. Written as DNA, the CDR3 is TGTGCCAGCAGCTCCTATAGCGCCGAGCAGTACTTC. Translated: CASSSYSAEQYF.